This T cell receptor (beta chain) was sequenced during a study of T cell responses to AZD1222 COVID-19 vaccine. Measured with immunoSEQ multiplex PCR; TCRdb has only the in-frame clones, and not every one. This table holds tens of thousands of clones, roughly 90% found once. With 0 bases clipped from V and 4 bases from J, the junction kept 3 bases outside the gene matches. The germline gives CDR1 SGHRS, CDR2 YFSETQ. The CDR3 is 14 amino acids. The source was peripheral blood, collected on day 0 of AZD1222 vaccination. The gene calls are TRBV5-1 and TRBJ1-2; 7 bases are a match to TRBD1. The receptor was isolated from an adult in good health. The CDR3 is CASSLDRGSYGYTF. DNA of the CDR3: TGCGCCAGCAGCTTGGACAGGGGATCCTATGGCTACACCTTC.